This passage covers 2 T cell receptor beta chains from one sample sequenced in a study of esophageal squamous cell carcinoma under preoperative chemotherapy. Documented time point: before preoperative PTX-NDP chemotherapy. TCRdb passed the PCR reads through MiXCR, listing each CDR3 protein once. The sample shows more than 9,500 distinct CDR3 sequences, around half of them seen only once. The sample here was taken from a patient given preoperative chemotherapy. These receptor sequences come from a human donor with esophageal squamous cell carcinoma. The donor label of this sample is uncertain.

This clonotype is termed medium-sized (0.01 to 0.1%). V usage is TRBV6-1 and J usage is TRBJ2-1, with TRBD1 as a possible D gene (6 bases). The V end was cut by 4 bases, the J end by 7 bases, with 8 bases between. CDR3 length: 12 residues. Looked up from germline, CDR1 is MNHNS and CDR2 is SASEGT. CDR3 protein: CASSGGGNEQFF. As DNA, the CDR3 is TGTGCCAGCAGTGGAGGGGGAAATGAGCAGTTCTTC.

The count of this clonotype is one. V usage is TRBV4-1 and J usage is TRBJ2-4, with 10 bases identical to TRBD2. This CDR3 has 15 residues. J lost 12 bases, V lost 1 base, and 9 bases had no gene match. CDR1 and CDR2 from the germline V gene are MGHRA and YSYEKL. CDR3 nucleotides: TGCGCCAGCAGCCAAGCGGGTAGCGGGAGGAGGGGTCAGTACTTC. The encoded protein is CASSQAGSGRRGQYF.